This T cell receptor beta chain was identified during a study of T cell responses to AZD1222 COVID-19 vaccine. Assay: immunoSEQ multiplex PCR; the TCRdb copy retains only in-frame clones and omits some. This table holds roughly 140,000 clones, 85% to 95% found once. Of note for this clone: Its antigen is unknown.

The CDR3 covers 13 residues. V was clipped by 3 bases and J by 6 bases, with 15 bases between them. The V gene's germline CDR1 is DFQATT and CDR2 SNEGSKA (reference sequence). Study findings and constraints: Spike-wide coverage was observed for vaccine-associated CD4 TCRs, with dominant responses at 160-218 and 743-854. Females made up more of the donors, who were largely white British, and clonal diversity may have come out too low. Spike-specific TCR depth and breadth grew after two AZD1222 doses. In the spike-specific TCR repertoire, nearly half reportedly target unmutated variant regions.

The sequence was obtained from an adult who had recovered from COVID-19. The genes are TRBV20-1 and TRBJ2-7; tentatively, D is TRBD2 (5 bases). Source: peripheral blood, taken after recovery from COVID-19. The CDR3 nucleotides read TGCAGTGCTAGTTTGTGGGAGAATGGCGAGCAGTACTTC. Translated, it gives CSASLWENGEQYF.